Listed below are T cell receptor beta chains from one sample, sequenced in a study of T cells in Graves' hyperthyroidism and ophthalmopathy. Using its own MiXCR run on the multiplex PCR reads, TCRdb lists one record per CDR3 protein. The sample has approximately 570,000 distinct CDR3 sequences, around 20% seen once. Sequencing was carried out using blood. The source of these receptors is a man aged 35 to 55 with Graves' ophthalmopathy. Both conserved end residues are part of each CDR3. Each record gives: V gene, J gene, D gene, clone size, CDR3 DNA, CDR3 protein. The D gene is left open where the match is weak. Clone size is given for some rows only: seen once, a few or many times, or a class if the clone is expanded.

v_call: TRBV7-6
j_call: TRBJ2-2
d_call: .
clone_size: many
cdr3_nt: TGTGCCAGCAGCTTACTTGGGGAGAACACCGGGGAGCTGTTTTTT
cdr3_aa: CASSLLGENTGELFF

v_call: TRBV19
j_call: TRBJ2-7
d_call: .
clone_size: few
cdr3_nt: TGTGCCAGTCGTAGTGGGGGTATAGTCGACGAGCAGTACTTC
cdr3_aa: CASRSGGIVDEQYF

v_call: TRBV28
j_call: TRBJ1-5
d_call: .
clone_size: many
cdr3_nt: TGTGCCAGCAGTTTAATTACAGCTAATCAGCCCCAGCATTTT
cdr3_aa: CASSLITANQPQHF

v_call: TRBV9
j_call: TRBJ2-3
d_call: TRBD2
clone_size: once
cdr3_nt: TGTGCCAGCAGCGAACGGACTAGCGGGGACACAGATACGCAGTATTTT
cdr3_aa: CASSERTSGDTDTQYF

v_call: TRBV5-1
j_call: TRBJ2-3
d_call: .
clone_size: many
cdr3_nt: TGCGCCAGCAGCCTGCGGGGTGTTGGCACAGATACGCAGTATTTT
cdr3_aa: CASSLRGVGTDTQYF

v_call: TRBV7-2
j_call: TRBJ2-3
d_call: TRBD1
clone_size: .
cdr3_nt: TGTGCCAGCAGCCCGGCGCCAGGTACAGGGGGCGCCCCAAGCACAGATACGCAGTATTTT
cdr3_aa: CASSPAPGTGGAPSTDTQYF

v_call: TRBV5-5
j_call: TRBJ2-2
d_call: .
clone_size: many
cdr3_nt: TGTGCCAGCAGCTTGGTGGGGAGAGCCGGGGAGCTGTTTTTT
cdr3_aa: CASSLVGRAGELFF

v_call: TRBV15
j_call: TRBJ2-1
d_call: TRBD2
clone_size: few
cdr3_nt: TGTGCCACCAGCAGTGCTAGCGGGAGGGCCAATGAGCAGTTCTTC
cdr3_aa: CATSSASGRANEQFF

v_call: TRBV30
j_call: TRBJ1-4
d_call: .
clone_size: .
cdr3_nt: TGTGCCTGGAGTGTTATCCCGAGGGGGAAGAATGAAAAACTGTTTTTT
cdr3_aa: CAWSVIPRGKNEKLFF

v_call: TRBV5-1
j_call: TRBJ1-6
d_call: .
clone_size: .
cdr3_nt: TGCGCCAGCAGCTCCCCGGAGAATAATTCACCCCTCCACTTT
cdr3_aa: CASSSPENNSPLHF

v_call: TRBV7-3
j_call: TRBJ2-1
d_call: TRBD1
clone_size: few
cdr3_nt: TGTGCCAGCAGCCGATCTGGGGACAGTAACAATGAGCAGTTCTTC
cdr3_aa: CASSRSGDSNNEQFF

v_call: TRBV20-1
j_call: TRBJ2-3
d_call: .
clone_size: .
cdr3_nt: TGCAGTGCCCCAGCCCGACTGGTTGCAGATACGCAGTATTTT
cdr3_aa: CSAPARLVADTQYF

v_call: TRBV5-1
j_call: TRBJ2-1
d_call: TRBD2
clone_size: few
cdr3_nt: TGCGCCAGCAGCTTGGGGGCTAGCGGGAGCGTTTCTTACAATGAGCAGTTCTTC
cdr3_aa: CASSLGASGSVSYNEQFF

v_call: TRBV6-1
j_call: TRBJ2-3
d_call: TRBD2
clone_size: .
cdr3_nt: TGTGCCACCGGAGTGCGAGCGGGAGGAGGTACGCAGTATTTT
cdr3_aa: CATGVRAGGGTQYF

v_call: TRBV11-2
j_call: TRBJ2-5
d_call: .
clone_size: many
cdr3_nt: TGTGCCAGCAGTCCCTCAGGGGGAGGGGAGACCCAGTACTTC
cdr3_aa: CASSPSGGGETQYF

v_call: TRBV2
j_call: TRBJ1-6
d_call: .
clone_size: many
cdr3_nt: TGTGCCAGCACCCAACAGGCGAGCGAGTATTCACCCCTCCACTTT
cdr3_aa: CASTQQASEYSPLHF

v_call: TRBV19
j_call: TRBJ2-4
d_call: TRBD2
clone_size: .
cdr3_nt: TGTGCCAGTAGTATAGGGGAGGGGTACGCTCTACCCAAAAACATTCAGTACTTC
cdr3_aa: CASSIGEGYALPKNIQYF

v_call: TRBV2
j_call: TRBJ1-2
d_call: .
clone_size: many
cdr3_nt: TGTGCCAGCAGCACCGGCCAGCACTATGGCTACACCTTC
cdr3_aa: CASSTGQHYGYTF

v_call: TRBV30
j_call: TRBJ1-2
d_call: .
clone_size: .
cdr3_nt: TGTGCCTGGAGTGTAGGGCAGGGAAGAAATGGCTACACCTTC
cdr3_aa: CAWSVGQGRNGYTF

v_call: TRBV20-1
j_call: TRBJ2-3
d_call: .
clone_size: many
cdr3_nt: TGCAGTGCTAGAAGCCTAGCAAGAGATACGCAGTATTTT
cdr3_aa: CSARSLARDTQYF

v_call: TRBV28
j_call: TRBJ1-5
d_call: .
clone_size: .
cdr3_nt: TGTGCCAGCAGTGGGCCAGGGAGTCAGCCCCAGCATTTT
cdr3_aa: CASSGPGSQPQHF

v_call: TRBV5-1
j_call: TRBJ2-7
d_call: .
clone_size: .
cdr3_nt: TGCGCCAGCAGCTGGGGTTCAGGCGCCTACGAGCAGTACTTC
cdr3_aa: CASSWGSGAYEQYF

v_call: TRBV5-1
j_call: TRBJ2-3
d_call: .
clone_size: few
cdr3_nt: TGCGCCAGCAGCCCCCCGCTTGCGCAGGGCACAGATACGCAGTATTTT
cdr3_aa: CASSPPLAQGTDTQYF

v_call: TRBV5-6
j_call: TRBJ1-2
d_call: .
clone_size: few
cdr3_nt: TGTGCCAGCAGCCTTCTCCGGTTGGGTGGCAGCCAGACAGAGCACTATGGCTACACCTTC
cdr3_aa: CASSLLRLGGSQTEHYGYTF

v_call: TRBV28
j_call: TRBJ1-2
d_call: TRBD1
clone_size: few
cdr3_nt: TGTGCCAGCAGTACAGGGGAGAGTGGCTACACCTTC
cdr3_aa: CASSTGESGYTF

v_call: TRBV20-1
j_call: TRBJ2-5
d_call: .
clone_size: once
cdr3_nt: TGCGGTGCTAAATTTCCCCTCAGACAAGAGACCCAGTACTTC
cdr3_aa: CGAKFPLRQETQYF

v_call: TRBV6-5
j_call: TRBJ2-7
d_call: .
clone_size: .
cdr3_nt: TGTGCCAGCAGTCACTCGGACAGCTCCTACGAGCAGTACTTC
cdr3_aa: CASSHSDSSYEQYF

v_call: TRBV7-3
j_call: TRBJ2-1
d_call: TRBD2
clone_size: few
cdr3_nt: TGTGCCAGCAGCTCCGGGACTAGCGACCGCGAGCAGTTCTTC
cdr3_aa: CASSSGTSDREQFF

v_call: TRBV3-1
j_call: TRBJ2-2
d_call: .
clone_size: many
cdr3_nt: TGTGCCAGCAGCCAAGTCAGGGGAGGAACCGGGGAGCTGTTTTTT
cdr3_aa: CASSQVRGGTGELFF

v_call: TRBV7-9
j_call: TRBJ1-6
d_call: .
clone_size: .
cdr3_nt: TGTGCCAGCAGCTTAGGGGGATCGTCAATTTCACCCCTCCACTTT
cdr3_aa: CASSLGGSSISPLHF

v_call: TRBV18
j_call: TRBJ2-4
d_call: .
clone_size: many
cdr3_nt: TGTGCCAGCTCCCTGACAAAGCTAGCCAAAAACATTCAGTACTTC
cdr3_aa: CASSLTKLAKNIQYF

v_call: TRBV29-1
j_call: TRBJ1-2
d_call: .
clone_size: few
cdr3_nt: TGCAGCGTTTCAAGCAGTAACTATGGCTACACCTTC
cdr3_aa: CSVSSSNYGYTF

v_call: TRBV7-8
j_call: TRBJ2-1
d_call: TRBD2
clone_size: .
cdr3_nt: TGTGCCAGCAGCCCTGCGGGGACTAGCGGGGGGGTAAATGAGCAGTTCTTC
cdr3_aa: CASSPAGTSGGVNEQFF

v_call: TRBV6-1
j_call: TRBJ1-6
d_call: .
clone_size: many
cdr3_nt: TGTGCCAGCAGTGAAGTCGCTTGGGGGTCCTATAATTCACCCCTCCACTTT
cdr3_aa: CASSEVAWGSYNSPLHF

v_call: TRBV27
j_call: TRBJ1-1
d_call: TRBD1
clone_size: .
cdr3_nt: TGTGCCAGCCTCAGACAGGGGAGCCCTGAAGCTTTCTTT
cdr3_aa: CASLRQGSPEAFF

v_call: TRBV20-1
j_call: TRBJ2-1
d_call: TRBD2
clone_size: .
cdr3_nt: TGCAGTGCTAGACTAGCGGGGTTCACCTACAATGAGCAGTTCTTC
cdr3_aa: CSARLAGFTYNEQFF

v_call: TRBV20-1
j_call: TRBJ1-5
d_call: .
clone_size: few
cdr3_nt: TGCAGTGCTTTCTCAGGAGGGACTAGCAATCAGCCCCAGCATTTT
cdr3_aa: CSAFSGGTSNQPQHF

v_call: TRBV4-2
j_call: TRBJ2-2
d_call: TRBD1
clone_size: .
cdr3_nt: TGTGCCAGCAGCCTAACTTCAGGGACAGGGATAACCGGGGAGCTGTTTTTT
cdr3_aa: CASSLTSGTGITGELFF

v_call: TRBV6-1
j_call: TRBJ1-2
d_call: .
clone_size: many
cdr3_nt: TGTGCCAGCGGCGAAGGGTATGGCTACACCTTC
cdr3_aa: CASGEGYGYTF

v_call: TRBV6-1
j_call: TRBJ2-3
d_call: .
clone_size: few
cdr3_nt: TGTGCCAGCAGTCACCTTAGCGGTAGCACAGATACGCAGTATTTT
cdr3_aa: CASSHLSGSTDTQYF

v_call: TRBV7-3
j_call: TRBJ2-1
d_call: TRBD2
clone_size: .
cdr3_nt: TGTGCCAGCAGCCCTATAGCGGGAGCTCTCAATGAGCAGTTCTTC
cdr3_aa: CASSPIAGALNEQFF

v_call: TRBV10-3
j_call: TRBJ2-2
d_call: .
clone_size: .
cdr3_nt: TGTGCCATCAAAGGGTGGGGTAAGGACACCGGGGAGCTGTTTTTT
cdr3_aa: CAIKGWGKDTGELFF

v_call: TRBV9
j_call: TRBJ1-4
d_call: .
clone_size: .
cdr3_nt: TGTGCCAGCAGCGTAGAGGGCAGGGCTAATGAAAAACTGTTTTTT
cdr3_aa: CASSVEGRANEKLFF

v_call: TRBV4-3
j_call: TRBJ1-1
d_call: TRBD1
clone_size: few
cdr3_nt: TGCGCCAGCAGCCTTCTCAGGGGGATCACTGAAGCTTTCTTT
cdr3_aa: CASSLLRGITEAFF

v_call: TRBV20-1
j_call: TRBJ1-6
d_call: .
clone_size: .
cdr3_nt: TGCAGTGCTAACCAACAGGCGACGGGCCCTATTTCGGTTTATAATTCACCCCTCCACTTT
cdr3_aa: CSANQQATGPISVYNSPLHF

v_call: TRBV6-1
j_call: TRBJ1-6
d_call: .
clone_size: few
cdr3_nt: TGTGCCAGCAGTGAACGGTCCCCTCCGGCATATAATTCACCCCTCCACTTT
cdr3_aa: CASSERSPPAYNSPLHF

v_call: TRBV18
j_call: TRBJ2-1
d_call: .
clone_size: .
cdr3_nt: TGTGCCAGCTCACCAGAGAGTCCTAACTACAATGAGCAGTTCTTC
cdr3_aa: CASSPESPNYNEQFF

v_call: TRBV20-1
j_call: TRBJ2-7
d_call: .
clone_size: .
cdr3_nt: TGCAGTGCTACGACTAAAAGCTCCTACGAGCAGTACTTC
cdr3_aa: CSATTKSSYEQYF

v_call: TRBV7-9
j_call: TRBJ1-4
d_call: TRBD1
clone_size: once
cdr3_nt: TGTGCCAGCAGCCCTGGGACAGTTAATGAAAAACTGTTTTTT
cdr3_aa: CASSPGTVNEKLFF

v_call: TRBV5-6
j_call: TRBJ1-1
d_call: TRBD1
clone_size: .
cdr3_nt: TGTGCCAGCAGCAGGCAGGGGGTCGGGGCTTTCTTT
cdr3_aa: CASSRQGVGAFF

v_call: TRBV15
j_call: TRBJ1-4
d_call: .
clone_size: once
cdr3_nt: TGTGCCACCAGCAGATCTCCCAGAGGCGCACAGGAGGAGAAACTGTTTTTT
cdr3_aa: CATSRSPRGAQEEKLFF